This TCR beta chain was recovered during a study of cytomegalovirus exposure and HLA in healthy donors. Points on this clone: The antigen is not known.

General study points: Accurate predictions that matched the HLA-A and HLA-B alleles of most subjects were reportedly made from TCR beta sequences. Overall, roughly 160 TCR beta chains were annotated as cytomegalovirus-associated.

The PCR made use of 60 Vbeta and 13 Jbeta primers. Measured with immunoSEQ multiplex PCR; TCRdb has only the in-frame clones, and not every one. This repertoire shows about 110,000 clones, around 80% found once; its top ten account for 5% to 7.5%. V dropped 3 bases and J dropped 4; count of bases not matched to a gene: 7. CDR1 SGHRS and CDR2 YFSETQ come from the germline V gene. This CDR3 spans 15 amino acids. The chain carries TRBV5-1 and TRBJ1-2; 9 nucleotides match TRBD1. The sample taken for sequencing was PBMCs. The origin of this receptor is a woman between 50 and 59 years old in good health and CMV-seropositive. The CDR3 region is CASSSSGTGPYGYTF. The DNA for the CDR3 is TGCGCCAGCAGCTCCTCCGGGACAGGGCCCTATGGCTACACCTTC.